This T cell receptor (beta chain) was obtained from a study of cytomegalovirus exposure and HLA in healthy donors. Turning to the study itself: Drawn from HLA-typed donors, about 82 million unique TCRs were held in an early data release.

PCR amplification relied on 60 Vbeta primers (plus 13 Jbeta primers). The method was immunoSEQ multiplex PCR; TCRdb's version includes in-frame clones alone and lacks a portion of them. The data contain 90,000 to 140,000 clones, about an eighth of them singletons. The sequenced sample consisted of PBMCs. This receptor was identified in a man aged 35 to 55 in good health and CMV-seropositive.

The CDR3 reads CASSWVAENQETQYF. DNA for the CDR3: TGTGCCAGCAGCTGGGTAGCGGAGAACCAAGAGACCCAGTACTTC. The chain links TRBV5-6 to TRBJ2-5, with D possibly matching TRBD2 (6 bases). The CDR3 consists of 15 residues. The ends were cut back, 3 bases at V and 0 bases at J, with 12 bases in the middle. The germline V gene encodes CDR1 SGHDT and CDR2 YYEEEE.